The clone carrying this T cell receptor (beta chain) was recorded at least ten times. Antigen: not known. In TCRdb, the RT-PCR reads were re-called with MiXCR into one record per CDR3 protein. The sample yields 650,000 or so distinct CDR3 sequences, around 13% seen once. This CDR3 contains 17 residues. With 4 bases removed from V and 4 bases from J, the gap between germline ends came to 20 bases. This entry belongs to a study of response to subunit inactivated influenza vaccine. General study findings and limits: Few new T cells, the authors suggested, are recruited by each seasonal influenza vaccination.

The rearrangement joins TRBV12-3 or TRBV12-4 to TRBJ2-1, with D possibly matching TRBD1 (6 bases). The clonotype comes from a man aged 50-60 years who received an inactivated influenza vaccine. The source material was PBMCs from blood, sampled 14 to 15 days before vaccination. For the CDR3, the DNA is TGTGCCAGCAGTTGGGGGCCGGATCTCCAGATTTACAATGAGCAGTTCTTC. Translation: CASSWGPDLQIYNEQFF.